This entry lists 21 T cell receptor beta chains sequenced from one sample in a study of cytomegalovirus exposure and HLA in healthy donors. Vbeta (60) and Jbeta (13) primers were used in the PCR. TCRdb's copy holds only in-frame clones and misses some; the assay was immunoSEQ multiplex PCR. The sample carries more than 40,000 clones, 51% recorded once. Sequenced sample: PBMCs. Receptor source: a man in his 60s in good health and CMV-seronegative.

This chain connects TRBV7-9 to TRBJ1-3; 7 nucleotides align to TRBD1. V was clipped by 5 bases and J by 4 bases; unmatched bases: 11. CDR1 and CDR2 from the germline V gene are SEHNR and FQNEAQ (reference sequence). The CDR3 extends over 16 amino acids. CDR3: CASSPSVGGSGNTIYF. The CDR3 DNA reads as TGTGCCAGCAGCCCTTCCGTAGGGGGCTCCGGAAACACCATATATTTT.

The rearrangement uses TRBV7-9 and TRBJ2-3, with TRBD2 matching over 10 bases. J gave up 1 base and V 5 bases, and 6 bases lay outside the gene matches. The CDR3 runs 16 residues. Germline CDR1 SEHNR, CDR2 FQNEAQ (reference sequence). The CDR3 DNA is TGTGCCAGCAGCCTGCTAGCGGGAGACGGCACAGATACGCAGTATTTT. Amino acid sequence: CASSLLAGDGTDTQYF.

The CDR3: CSVSGGKQGGTRIYEQYF. CDR3 nucleotides: TGCAGCGTTTCGGGGGGAAAACAAGGCGGGACCCGTATTTACGAGCAGTACTTC. The rearrangement links TRBV29-1 to TRBJ2-7; TRBD2 matches 7 bases. J gave up 4 bases and V 5 bases, and 23 bases lay outside the gene matches. This CDR3 is built from 18 residues. The germline V gene encodes CDR1 SQVTM and CDR2 ANQGSEA.

V is TRBV28 and J is TRBJ2-5; TRBD1 matches 8 bases. The CDR3 has 16 residues. Germline CDR1 and CDR2: MDHEN and SYDVKM. Losses at the gene ends were 2 bases for V and 0 bases for J; bases not matched to a gene: 5. The DNA for the CDR3 is TGTGCCAGCAGTTTAGTCCAGGGGGCGTACCAAGAGACCCAGTACTTC. Its translation is CASSLVQGAYQETQYF.

The rearrangement links TRBV6-4 to TRBJ2-3, with TRBD1 identical over 7 bases. The germline V gene has CDR1 MRHNA and CDR2 SNTAGT. CDR3 length: 14 amino acids. V lost 4 bases to trimming and J lost 1 base; unmatched junction nucleotides: 2. The CDR3 DNA is TGTGCCAGCAGTGTAGACAGGGGCACAGATACGCAGTATTTT. This encodes CASSVDRGTDTQYF.

The sample holds a few counts of this clone. The chain carries TRBV19 and TRBJ2-7; 7 bases map to TRBD2. Trimming at V came to 5 bases and at J to 1 base, leaving 5 bases not matched to a gene. The germline gives CDR1 LNHDA, CDR2 SQIVND (reference sequence). CDR3 length: 14 residues. The CDR3 protein is CASSGWGGSYEQYF. The CDR3, as DNA: TGTGCCAGTAGTGGTTGGGGGGGATCCTACGAGCAGTACTTC.

A few counts support this clone. V gene TRBV27 combines with J gene TRBJ2-2; D remains ambiguous. V was shortened by 5 bases and J by 5 bases, with 9 bases between the two germline ends. Germline CDR1 MNHEY, CDR2 SMNVEV (reference sequence). The CDR3 runs 13 residues. The CDR3 spells CASSPSRTGELFF. CDR3 sequence (DNA): TGTGCCAGCAGTCCCTCGAGGACCGGGGAGCTGTTTTTT.

The rearrangement uses TRBV28 and TRBJ2-4, with 8 positions matching TRBD1. This CDR3 contains 18 residues. CDR1 is MDHEN, CDR2 SYDVKM, per germline. Trimming cost V 2 bases and J 1 base; bases outside gene matches: 10. CDR3 in DNA: TGTGCCAGCAGTTTAATATTTGGGACAGGAGCCGCCAAAAACATTCAGTACTTC. Its translation is CASSLIFGTGAAKNIQYF. Looking up the rest from reference TRBV28 and TRBJ2-4 gives the full variable domain: DVKVTQSSRYLVKRTGEKVFLECVQDMDHENMFWYRQDPGLGLRLIYFSYDVKMKEKGDIPEGYSVSREKKERFSLILESASTNQTSMYLCASSLIFGTGAAKNIQYFGAGTRLSVL.

This clone was found a few times. The chain carries TRBV6-1 and TRBJ2-2; TRBD2 might be the D (6 bases). This CDR3 is 13 amino acids long. Germline-derived CDR1 and CDR2 are MNHNS and SASEGT. V was shortened by 6 bases and J by 6 bases, with 11 bases between the two germline ends. This chain's CDR3 is CASRGGGPGELFF. CDR3 bases: TGTGCCAGCAGGGGAGGAGGGCCCGGGGAGCTGTTTTTT.

This sequence joins TRBV2 and TRBJ2-1; 10 bases agree with TRBD1. Germline V gene lookup returns CDR1 SNHLY and CDR2 FYNNEI. The CDR3 is made up of 15 amino acids. The J segment lost 9 bases and the V segment lost 4 bases, leaving 9 bases of the junction unmatched. CDR3 sequence reads: CASSVTGTGDVEQFF. CDR3 nucleotides: TGTGCCAGCAGTGTAACCGGGACAGGGGACGTTGAGCAGTTCTTC.

The chain links TRBV30 to TRBJ2-2, with 8 bases matching TRBD1. This CDR3 comprises 16 residues. Germline CDR1 reads GTSNPN; CDR2 reads SVGIG (reference sequence). Trimming at V came to 3 bases and at J to 1 base, leaving 7 bases not matched to a gene. CDR3 coding DNA: TGTGCCTGGAGACCCCCCGGACAGGGGAACACCGGGGAGCTGTTTTTT. This sequence encodes CAWRPPGQGNTGELFF.

This clone was detected only a few times. This chain links TRBV12-5 with TRBJ2-1; no definite D call. The CDR3 is 14 amino acids. Germline lookup yields CDR1 LGHNT and CDR2 FRNRAP. Trimming pared 7 bases from V and 0 bases from J, leaving 10 bases between. The CDR3 is CASVPSSSYNEQFF. CDR3 DNA: TGTGCTAGTGTCCCAAGTAGCTCCTACAATGAGCAGTTCTTC.

This clone was recorded once. The chain recombines TRBV28 with TRBJ2-7; a possible D gene is TRBD2 (6 bases). V gave up 9 bases and J gave up 2 bases, with 11 bases separating them. There are 12 residues in the CDR3. Germline V lookup: CDR1 MDHEN, CDR2 SYDVKM. The CDR3 sequence: CASRGNAYEQYF. In nucleotides, the CDR3 is TGTGCCAGTCGCGGGAACGCCTACGAGCAGTACTTC. The full variable domain, in which reference TRBV28 and TRBJ2-7 provide the parts outside the CDR3, is DVKVTQSSRYLVKRTGEKVFLECVQDMDHENMFWYRQDPGLGLRLIYFSYDVKMKEKGDIPEGYSVSREKKERFSLILESASTNQTSMYLCASRGNAYEQYFGPGTRLTVT.

This chain connects TRBV5-1 to TRBJ1-1; D gene uncertain. Deletions cut 4 bases from V and 2 bases from J, with 12 bases between. The germline gives CDR1 SGHRS, CDR2 YFSETQ. The CDR3 totals 14 residues. The CDR3 spells CASSASGRNTEAFF. CDR3 coding DNA: TGCGCCAGCAGCGCCTCCGGGAGAAACACTGAAGCTTTCTTT.

The chain couples TRBV18 to TRBJ1-5, with D unresolved. V gave up 5 bases and J gave up 9 bases, with 17 bases separating them. The germline gives CDR1 KGHSH, CDR2 LQKENI. The CDR3 contains 14 residues. In nucleotides, the CDR3 is TGTGCCAGCTCAGAGGAAGCGTTGTCAGTGCCCCAGCATTTT. Its protein is CASSEEALSVPQHF.

This clone was counted between two and nine times. The V gene is TRBV6-1, the J gene TRBJ2-1; TRBD2 agrees at 7 bases. Germline CDR1 reads MNHNS; CDR2 reads SASEGT. The V and J ends lost 4 bases and 6 bases, in that order; junction bases with no gene match: 15. The CDR3 consists of 17 residues. The CDR3: CASSVVFGGSTINEQFF. The DNA for the CDR3 is TGTGCCAGCAGTGTAGTATTTGGCGGGAGTACGATCAATGAGCAGTTCTTC.

In its sample, this clone was seen a few times. The chain recombines TRBV29-1 with TRBJ1-1; TRBD1 aligns across 8 bases. CDR3 length: 12 amino acids. In germline, CDR1 is SQVTM, CDR2 ANQGSEA. V dropped 5 bases and J dropped 7; count of bases not matched to a gene: 6. CDR3 nucleotides: TGCAGCGTTCAGACAGGGGCCAGTGAAGCTTTCTTT. Translating it yields CSVQTGASEAFF. The complete variable domain, with remaining parts taken from reference TRBV29-1 and TRBJ1-1, reads SAVISQKPSRDICQRGTSLTIQCQVDSQVTMMFWYRQQPGQSLTLIATANQGSEATYESGFVIDKFPISRPNLTFSTLTVSNMSPEDSSIYLCSVQTGASEAFFGQGTRLTVV.

The chain joins TRBV27 to TRBJ2-7, with D maybe TRBD2 (5 bases). The CDR3 runs 15 residues. Trimming left V 5 bases short and J 0 bases short, with 14 bases between. CDR1 is MNHEY and CDR2 is SMNVEV in the germline V gene (reference sequence). The CDR3 coding sequence is TGTGCCAGCAGTACAAGACTGGAGGCCTCCTACGAGCAGTACTTC. Translation gives CASSTRLEASYEQYF.

This clone was seen ten or more times. The J gene is TRBJ1-3, the V gene TRBV15; TRBD1 might be the D (5 bases). Germline V lookup: CDR1 LNHNV, CDR2 YYDKDF (reference sequence). V gave up 1 base and J gave up 4 bases, with 14 bases separating them. This CDR3 has 16 amino acids. The CDR3 region is CATSRVRGFGGNTIYF. In DNA form, the CDR3 reads TGTGCCACCAGCAGAGTTAGGGGTTTTGGAGGAAACACCATATATTTT.

DNA for the CDR3: TGCGCCAGCAGCTTGGAGGGGTCCCTACCACAGTTCTTC. It is translated as CASSLEGSLPQFF. The chain has TRBV5-1 and TRBJ2-1; D perhaps matches TRBD1 (5 bases). CDR1 SGHRS and CDR2 YFSETQ come from the germline V gene. The CDR3 totals 13 residues. The V end was cut by 0 bases, the J end by 13 bases, with 14 bases between.

The rearrangement uses TRBV29-1 and TRBJ1-5, with TRBD1 matching over 11 bases. The trim removed 5 bases at V and 3 bases at J, leaving 3 bases unmatched. CDR1 is SQVTM and CDR2 is ANQGSEA in the germline V gene. The CDR3 runs to 14 residues. The CDR3 region has the DNA TGCAGCGTTATCGGACAGGGGGCCAATCAGCCCCAGCATTTT. It codes for CSVIGQGANQPQHF.